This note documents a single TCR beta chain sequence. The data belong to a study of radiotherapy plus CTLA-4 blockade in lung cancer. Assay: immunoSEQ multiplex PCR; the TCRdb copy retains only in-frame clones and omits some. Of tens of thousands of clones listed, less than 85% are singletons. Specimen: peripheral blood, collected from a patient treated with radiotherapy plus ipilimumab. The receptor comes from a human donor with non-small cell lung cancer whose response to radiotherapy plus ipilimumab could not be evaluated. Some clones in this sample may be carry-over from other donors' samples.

CDR3 amino acids: CASSLIGSGYTF. The CDR3 nucleotides read TGTGCCAGCAGCTTGATCGGGAGCGGCTACACCTTC. The V gene is TRBV5-6, the J gene TRBJ1-2; D gene ambiguous. The CDR3 covers 12 residues. Deletions cut 1 base from V and 8 bases from J, with 9 bases between. CDR1 and CDR2 (germline): SGHDT, YYEEEE.